This T cell receptor (beta chain) was sequenced for a study of radiotherapy plus CTLA-4 blockade in lung cancer. Study-wide points: Best predicting response, reportedly, were early blood T cell clone dynamics, with interferon-beta. In blood, after radiotherapy plus ipilimumab, tumor-derived TCR clones expanded.

Those patients who had chemo-refractory metastatic non-small-cell lung cancer were given focal radiation along with CTLA-4 blockade through ipilimumab. V gave up 5 bases and J gave up 0 bases; unmatched junction bases: 10. This CDR3 comprises 18 residues. Germline V CDR1 and CDR2: LNHDA, SQIVND (reference sequence). With respect to this clone: Its antigen is not known.

Data came from immunoSEQ multiplex PCR; TCRdb stores just in-frame clones and leaves some out. Altogether approximately 100,000 clones are present, 75% to 90% being singletons, with the ten largest covering roughly 3.5%. V and J are TRBV19 and TRBJ2-1; 10 nucleotides align to TRBD1. Sequencing was performed on peripheral blood, taken from a patient treated with radiotherapy plus ipilimumab. The sequence was collected from a human donor with non-small cell lung cancer who had a partial response to radiotherapy plus ipilimumab. The CDR3 protein is CASSGRGGDRGSYNEQFF. CDR3 in DNA: TGTGCCAGTAGTGGGAGGGGGGGGGACAGGGGCTCCTACAATGAGCAGTTCTTC.